The T cell receptor (beta chain) described here comes from a study of cytomegalovirus exposure and HLA in healthy donors. PCR was performed using 60 Vbeta and 13 Jbeta primers. Method: immunoSEQ multiplex PCR; TCRdb's copy keeps in-frame clones and lacks some. The sample carries over 80,000 clones, 55% to 85% recorded once. V was trimmed by 1 base and J by 5 bases, leaving 14 bases between them. CDR1 and CDR2 (germline): SGHAT, FQNNGV. This CDR3 has 15 amino acids. The specimen was PBMCs. The chain is built from TRBV11-2 and TRBJ1-2, with D tentatively TRBD1 (5 bases). The origin of this receptor is a woman aged 18-29 years in good health and CMV-seropositive. The CDR3: CASSLVDRPDYGYTF. CDR3 DNA: TGTGCCAGCAGCTTAGTCGACAGACCCGATTATGGCTACACCTTC.